Each of the 18 T cell receptor beta chains below was sequenced from the same sample in a study of beta chain features in type 1 diabetes. Every isolated RNA sample was fully reverse transcribed, so sequencing captured expressed TCRB transcripts. Assay: immunoSEQ multiplex PCR; the TCRdb copy retains only in-frame clones and omits some. The table has about 710,000 clones, around 15% seen once; the top ten hold approximately 0.043%. Broader study findings: Shortening of TCRB CDR3s, moderate but significant, appeared in all four CD4+ subsets of Type 1 diabetes patients.

Antigens for these TCRs are unknown. The sequenced material came from naive CD4+ T cells from blood. These receptors all stem from a young man with type 1 diabetes.

This clone was observed a handful of times. V gene TRBV25-1 combines with J gene TRBJ2-7, with D possibly matching TRBD1 (5 bases). V was shortened by 4 bases and J by 0 bases, with 16 bases between the two germline ends. The CDR3 contains 16 residues. Looked up from germline, CDR1 is MGHDK and CDR2 is SYGVNS. The CDR3 protein is CASSGWQGHYSYEQYF. CDR3 nucleotide sequence: TGTGCCAGCAGTGGTTGGCAGGGTCACTACTCCTACGAGCAGTACTTC.

This clone has just a few counts. The chain combines TRBV7-2 with TRBJ2-5; D may match TRBD1 or TRBD2 (5 bases each). The CDR3 sequence is 13 residues long. The V and J ends lost 7 bases and 3 bases respectively, with 12 bases between them. Germline CDR1 reads SGHTA; CDR2 reads FQGNSA. This CDR3 is CASTRGIKETQYF. The CDR3 DNA reads TGTGCCAGCACGAGGGGCATCAAAGAGACCCAGTACTTC.

This clone showed up just a few times. The chain uses TRBV7-2 and TRBJ1-6; D is perhaps TRBD1 (6 bases). V was pared by 2 bases and J by 7 bases, with 6 bases between. Germline CDR1 SGHTA, CDR2 FQGNSA. This CDR3 is built from 13 residues. In nucleotides, the CDR3 is TGTGCCAGCAGCTTACAGGGGAATTCACCCCTCCACTTT. Its protein is CASSLQGNSPLHF.

The chain links TRBV2 to TRBJ1-1; the D is unclear. Germline CDR1 and CDR2: SNHLY and FYNNEI. Trimming took off 6 bases at V and 6 bases at J, with 17 bases between the two ends. This CDR3 has 14 residues. The CDR3 DNA reads as TGTGCCAGCAGGGGCCAGGTGCCATCGGCTGAAGCTTTCTTT. Protein product: CASRGQVPSAEAFF.

V usage is TRBV13 and J usage is TRBJ1-3; 9 nucleotides align to TRBD1. Trimming removed 5 bases from V and 3 bases from J; junction bases left unmatched: 8. Per the germline V gene, CDR1 is PRHDT and CDR2 is FYEKMQ (reference sequence). The CDR3 length is 16 residues. The CDR3: CASSPGQGRGGNTIYF. The CDR3 DNA is TGTGCCAGCAGCCCGGGACAGGGACGAGGTGGAAACACCATATATTTT.

V and J are TRBV5-4 and TRBJ1-2; D perhaps matches TRBD1 (6 bases). Germline assignment: CDR1 SGHNT and CDR2 YYREEE (reference sequence). This CDR3 contains 17 residues. The V gene lost 4 bases and the J gene lost 5 bases, with 24 bases spanning the gap. CDR3 residues: CASSLPPGQSKSYGYTF. For the CDR3, the DNA is TGTGCCAGCAGCCTGCCGCCTGGACAGAGTAAGAGTTATGGCTACACCTTC.

A few counts support this clone. The V gene is TRBV15, the J gene TRBJ1-6; weak D call: TRBD1 (5 bases). Germline V gives CDR1 LNHNV, CDR2 YYDKDF (reference sequence). V was pared by 0 bases and J by 10 bases, with 13 bases between. This CDR3 spans 15 amino acids. Here the CDR3 reads CATSRDLGGSSPLHF. The CDR3 coding sequence is TGTGCCACCAGCAGAGATCTGGGGGGGAGCTCACCCCTCCACTTT.

The chain combines TRBV7-3 with TRBJ2-3; D may be TRBD2 (5 bases). Per the germline V gene, CDR1 is SGHTA and CDR2 is FQGTGA. This CDR3 spans 15 amino acids. V lost 5 bases and J 0 bases, leaving 12 bases between the germline ends. The CDR3 nucleotides are TGTGCCAGCAGCCCGGGATCTCCCAGCACAGATACGCAGTATTTT. Translating gives CASSPGSPSTDTQYF.

There are a few counts of this clone. The V gene is TRBV2, the J gene TRBJ2-1; TRBD2 matches 11 bases. The CDR3 has 14 residues. Trimming at V came to 8 bases and at J to 4 bases, leaving 4 bases not matched to a gene. Germline V gene lookup returns CDR1 SNHLY and CDR2 FYNNEI. Written as DNA, the CDR3 is TGTGCCAGCCAGGGGACTAGCGGTTACAATGAGCAGTTCTTC. This gives the protein CASQGTSGYNEQFF. Supplemented by reference TRBV2 and TRBJ2-1, the full variable domain reads EPEVTQTPSHQVTQMGQEVILRCVPISNHLYFYWYRQILGQKVEFLVSFYNNEISEKSEIFDDQFSVERPDGSNFTLKIRSTKLEDSAMYFCASQGTSGYNEQFFGPGTRLTVL.

The chain uses TRBV5-6 and TRBJ2-1; weak D call: TRBD1 (7 bases). This CDR3 is 14 amino acids long. The germline V gene has CDR1 SGHDT and CDR2 YYEEEE. Trimming took off 3 bases at V and 7 bases at J, with 14 bases between the two ends. Written as DNA, the CDR3 is TGTGCCAGCAGCTGGGGGGACAGCATGAATGAGCAGTTCTTC. Its protein product is CASSWGDSMNEQFF. The full variable domain, rest sourced from reference TRBV5-6 and TRBJ2-1, is DAGVTQSPTHLIKTRGQQVTLRCSPKSGHDTVSWYQQALGQGPQFIFQYYEEEERQRGNFPDRFSGHQFPNYSSELNVNALLLGDSALYLCASSWGDSMNEQFFGPGTRLTVL.

This clone was observed a few times. The V and J genes are TRBV29-1 and TRBJ2-4; D unresolved. The V gene lost 4 bases and the J gene lost 2 bases, with 6 bases spanning the gap. CDR1 and CDR2 (germline): SQVTM, ANQGSEA. The CDR3 is 12 amino acids. The CDR3 DNA follows: TGCAGCGTTGGGGGTACCAAAAACATTCAGTACTTC. Translated: CSVGGTKNIQYF.

This clone was counted a few times. V usage is TRBV7-2 and J usage is TRBJ1-3, with D possibly being TRBD1 (5 bases). The CDR3 is made up of 14 amino acids. The V and J ends lost 4 bases and 3 bases respectively, with 10 bases between them. Germline values: CDR1 SGHTA, CDR2 FQGNSA. The CDR3 region is CASSSGTDGNTIYF. The CDR3 bases are TGTGCCAGCAGCTCCGGGACGGATGGAAACACCATATATTTT.

Details on this clone: This specimen includes other DNA sequences encoding the same CDR3. The chain carries TRBV5-6 and TRBJ1-5, with a weak D call TRBD1 (5 bases). The CDR3 consists of 12 residues. CDR1 SGHDT and CDR2 YYEEEE come from the germline V gene. V was clipped by 2 bases and J by 7 bases, with 7 bases between them. For the CDR3, the DNA is TGTGCCAGCAGCTTTAGGGGCCAGCCCCAGCATTTT. Protein sequence: CASSFRGQPQHF.

This clone has just a few counts. The chain is built from TRBV4-2 and TRBJ2-2; no reliable D call. V was shortened by 0 bases and J by 4 bases, with 15 bases between the two germline ends. This CDR3 region has 17 residues. Looked up from germline, CDR1 is LGHNA and CDR2 is YNFKEQ. CDR3 DNA sequence: TGTGCCAGCAGCCAAGAGGCGACTCCGGGTGGCACCGGGGAGCTGTTTTTT. This sequence encodes CASSQEATPGGTGELFF.

There are a few counts of this clone. This chain joins TRBV7-3 and TRBJ1-3, with D unclear. Trimming removed 5 bases from V and 0 bases from J, with 11 bases in between. The CDR3 is 15 amino acids. CDR1 SGHTA and CDR2 FQGTGA come from the germline V gene. CDR3: CASSLSGSSGNTIYF. In DNA, the CDR3 is TGTGCCAGCAGCCTAAGTGGTAGCTCTGGAAACACCATATATTTT.

The sample holds a few counts of this clone. The chain is built from TRBV5-1 and TRBJ2-7, with TRBD2 matching 8 bases. V trimming: 4 bases; J trimming: 3 bases; junction bases outside the gene matches: 6. The germline CDR1 and CDR2 sequences are SGHRS and YFSETQ. The CDR3 contains 14 residues. DNA of the CDR3: TGCGCCAGCAGCCCGAGGACTAGCCTCTACGAGCAGTACTTC. Translating gives CASSPRTSLYEQYF.

This clone was observed a handful of times. V is TRBV2 and J is TRBJ2-1; no clear D. Germline V lookup: CDR1 SNHLY, CDR2 FYNNEI. There are 12 residues in the CDR3. Trimming removed 4 bases at V and 7 bases at J, with 8 bases between. Written as DNA, the CDR3 is TGTGCCAGCAGTGGGGATAGGAATGAGCAGTTCTTC. It translates to CASSGDRNEQFF.

Only a few counts were recorded for this clone. The chain joins TRBV7-9 to TRBJ1-1; D is unresolved. Germline V CDR1 and CDR2: SEHNR, FQNEAQ (reference sequence). Trimming removed 5 bases at V and 4 bases at J, with 14 bases between. This CDR3 comprises 14 residues. The CDR3 region is CASSPQSALTEAFF. CDR3 coding DNA: TGTGCCAGCAGCCCCCAGTCGGCGCTCACTGAAGCTTTCTTT.